A single sample is the source of the 28 T cell receptor beta chains below, sequenced in a study of early T cells in non-severe SARS-CoV-2 infection. TCRdb re-derived calls from the 5' RACE reads in MiXCR, one entry per CDR3 protein. The sample shows about 83,000 distinct CDR3 sequences, roughly 15% of them seen only once. The specimen was whole blood. Receptors were obtained from an adult who was a healthcare worker with PCR-confirmed SARS-CoV-2 infection or an uninfected control (not recorded which).

The gene calls are TRBV5-4 and TRBJ2-7; 8 nucleotides align to TRBD1. The CDR3 is 17 residues long. Trimming removed 1 base from V and 2 bases from J; junction bases left unmatched: 11. In germline, CDR1 is SGHNT, CDR2 YYREEE (reference sequence). The CDR3 DNA reads TGTGCCAGCAGCTTGTTCCCTGTCGGGACAGGTGCCTACGAGCAGTACTTC. It translates to CASSLFPVGTGAYEQYF.

This clonotype was seen only a few times. This chain links TRBV6-2 or TRBV6-3 with TRBJ1-6; D possibly corresponds to TRBD1 (6 bases). Germline assignment: CDR1 MNHEY and CDR2 SVGEGT. The CDR3 length is 14 residues. The ends were cut back, 2 bases at V and 8 bases at J, with 10 bases in the middle. CDR3 loop: CASSYRPGDSPLHF. CDR3 coding DNA: TGTGCCAGCAGTTACCGCCCAGGGGATTCACCCCTCCACTTT.

J is TRBJ1-1 and V is TRBV29-1; D may be TRBD1 (5 bases). From germline, CDR1 is SQVTM and CDR2 ANQGSEA. The CDR3 has 12 amino acids. Trimming shortened V by 5 bases and J by 1 base, and 8 bases separated the two germline ends. CDR3 sequence (DNA): TGCAGCGTTTTTGGACAGAACACTGAAGCTTTCTTT. Protein product: CSVFGQNTEAFF.

This chain connects TRBV12-3 or TRBV12-4 to TRBJ2-7; possibly TRBD1 for D (6 bases). This CDR3 comprises 13 residues. Trimming removed 0 bases at V and 3 bases at J, with 6 bases between. In nucleotides, the CDR3 is TGTGCCAGCAGTTTAGCGGGACACTACGAGCAGTACTTC. Amino acids: CASSLAGHYEQYF.

This clonotype was detected ten times or more. This sequence joins TRBV14 and TRBJ1-1; tentatively, D is TRBD1 (5 bases). CDR3 length equals 14 residues. Trimming took 0 bases from V and 3 from J, leaving 8 bases between them. CDR1 is SGHDN, CDR2 FVKESK, per germline. CDR3 DNA: TGTGCCAGCAGCCAAGAGTGGGGGGACACTGAAGCTTTCTTT. Translating gives CASSQEWGDTEAFF.

This clonotype was seen a handful of times. V usage is TRBV11-2 and J usage is TRBJ2-5, with D perhaps TRBD2 (7 bases). Per the germline V gene, CDR1 is SGHAT and CDR2 is FQNNGV. V dropped 1 base and J dropped 8 bases, with 14 bases sitting between them. The CDR3 has 14 residues. The DNA of the CDR3 is TGTGCCAGCAGCTTAGGGGGGGGCAGAATAACCCAGTACTTC. This encodes CASSLGGGRITQYF.

This chain connects TRBV19 to TRBJ1-2; no reliable D call. This CDR3 is built from 14 residues. V was trimmed by 5 bases and J by 4 bases, leaving 14 bases between them. Looked up from germline, CDR1 is LNHDA and CDR2 is SQIVND (reference sequence). The CDR3 reads CASSVDIEGYGYTF. CDR3 DNA sequence: TGTGCCAGTAGTGTCGACATTGAGGGCTATGGCTACACCTTC.

V gene TRBV7-2 combines with J gene TRBJ1-2; a possible D gene is TRBD1 (5 bases). The ends were cut back, 4 bases at V and 4 bases at J, with 13 bases in the middle. CDR3 length equals 14 residues. Germline assignment: CDR1 SGHTA and CDR2 FQGNSA. The CDR3 DNA reads TGTGCCAGCAGCTCGAAGGGACGGCCCTATGGCTACACCTTC. This encodes CASSSKGRPYGYTF.

This clonotype showed up many times. The chain has TRBV20-1 and TRBJ2-1, with 8 bases lining up with TRBD2. The CDR3 is made up of 16 amino acids. Germline assignment: CDR1 DFQATT and CDR2 SNEGSKA (reference sequence). With V trimmed by 0 bases and J by 5 bases, 9 bases remained unmatched. The CDR3 bases are TGCAGTGCTAGAGAGCCCTTCCCTAGCGGGCACAATGAGCAGTTCTTC. Its translation: CSAREPFPSGHNEQFF.

The chain has TRBV7-9 and TRBJ2-7; weak D call: TRBD2 (5 bases). In germline, CDR1 is SEHNR, CDR2 FQNEAQ (reference sequence). V lost 5 bases and J lost 3, with 23 bases in between. This CDR3 comprises 17 residues. The CDR3 coding sequence is TGTGCCAGCAGCCTCCCTAGCTCCCTCGACACGAACTACGAGCAGTACTTC. Translation gives CASSLPSSLDTNYEQYF. Complete variable domain (other parts from reference TRBV7-9 and TRBJ2-7): DTGVSQNPRHKITKRGQNVTFRCDPISEHNRLYWYRQTLGQGPEFLTYFQNEAQLEKSRLLSDRFSAERPKGSFSTLEIQRTEQGDSAMYLCASSLPSSLDTNYEQYFGPGTRLTVT.

This rearrangement joins TRBV3-1 to TRBJ2-1; TRBD2 is a possible D gene (7 bases). CDR1 LGHDT and CDR2 YNNKEL come from the germline V gene (reference sequence). The CDR3 has 15 amino acids. V lost 0 bases and J lost 9, with 15 bases in between. The CDR3 here is CASSQDWGGPAEQFF. CDR3 DNA: TGTGCCAGCAGCCAAGATTGGGGGGGCCCGGCTGAGCAGTTCTTC.

The chain combines TRBV7-2 with TRBJ2-5, with 9 bases fitting TRBD2. Germline CDR1 reads SGHTA; CDR2 reads FQGNSA. The CDR3 is 15 residues long. V lost 4 bases, J lost 4 bases, and 7 bases stayed unmatched. The CDR3 region has the DNA TGTGCCAGCAGCTCCTTCAGGCGGGGGGGAGAGACCCAGTACTTC. It codes for CASSSFRRGGETQYF. Full variable domain (missing parts from reference TRBV7-2 and TRBJ2-5): GAGVSQSPSNKVTEKGKDVELRCDPISGHTALYWYRQSLGQGLEFLIYFQGNSAPDKSGLPSDRFSAERTGGSVSTLTIQRTQQEDSAVYLCASSSFRRGGETQYFGPGTRLLVL.

The rearrangement joins TRBV29-1 to TRBJ1-1, with no clear D. The CDR3 sequence is 13 residues long. Per the germline V gene, CDR1 is SQVTM and CDR2 is ANQGSEA. The V and J ends lost 1 base and 10 bases respectively, with 16 bases between them. CDR3 in amino acids: CSVEGTPDPAAFF. The DNA of the CDR3 is TGCAGCGTTGAAGGGACTCCCGATCCCGCAGCTTTCTTT.

The CDR3 DNA sequence: TGTGCCAGCAGCCTGAAGCCCGACGGGGCCGCCCAGCAGTACTTC. Encoded protein: CASSLKPDGAAQQYF. The gene calls are TRBV3-1 and TRBJ2-4; the D call may be TRBD1 or TRBD2 (5 bases each). This CDR3 region has 15 residues. CDR1 is LGHDT, CDR2 YNNKEL, per germline (reference sequence). V lost 4 bases, J lost 13 bases, and 23 bases lay in between.

This chain uses TRBV29-1 with TRBJ2-5, with 10 bases lining up with TRBD1. CDR3 length: 13 amino acids. Germline V gene data show CDR1 as SQVTM and CDR2 as ANQGSEA. V was pared by 5 bases and J by 2 bases, with 2 bases of the junction left unmatched. This CDR3 reads CSVPDRGQETQYF. Written as DNA, the CDR3 is TGCAGCGTTCCGGACAGGGGGCAAGAGACCCAGTACTTC.

This chain joins TRBV5-1 and TRBJ2-3; a weak D match, TRBD1 (5 bases). CDR3 length: 15 residues. Germline lookup yields CDR1 SGHRS and CDR2 YFSETQ. V was cut by 5 bases and J by 2 bases, with 15 bases left in between. The CDR3 loop reads CASRKQGDYTDTQYF. In DNA form, the CDR3 reads TGCGCCAGCAGAAAGCAAGGGGATTACACAGATACGCAGTATTTT. Using reference TRBV5-1 and TRBJ2-3 for the parts outside the CDR3, the full variable domain is KAGVTQTPRYLIKTRGQQVTLSCSPISGHRSVSWYQQTPGQGLQFLFEYFSETQRNKGNFPGRFSGRQFSNSRSEMNVSTLELGDSALYLCASRKQGDYTDTQYFGPGTRLTVL.

The sample holds a few counts of this clonotype. The genes are TRBV7-2 and TRBJ1-6, with 9 bases matching TRBD1. The germline V gene has CDR1 SGHTA and CDR2 FQGNSA. The CDR3 loop spans 14 amino acids. V was clipped by 4 bases and J by 6 bases; unmatched bases: 1. In DNA form, the CDR3 reads TGTGCCAGCAGCTCGGACAGGGGTAATTCACCCCTCCACTTT. It is translated as CASSSDRGNSPLHF. Filled out from reference TRBV7-2 and TRBJ1-6, the complete variable domain reads GAGVSQSPSNKVTEKGKDVELRCDPISGHTALYWYRQSLGQGLEFLIYFQGNSAPDKSGLPSDRFSAERTGGSVSTLTIQRTQQEDSAVYLCASSSDRGNSPLHFGNGTRLTVT.

This clonotype has a count of ten or more. The chain employs TRBV4-2 and TRBJ2-7, with D unclear. In germline, CDR1 is LGHNA, CDR2 YNFKEQ. Trimming removed 0 bases at V and 2 bases at J, with 23 bases between. The CDR3 totals 19 residues. In nucleotides, the CDR3 is TGTGCCAGCAGCCAAGAAGGAGATCTCTGGCAGGAGCAGACCTACGAGCAGTACTTC. This codes for CASSQEGDLWQEQTYEQYF.

This clonotype has only a few counts. CDR3 sequence: CASSLYSGATDTQYF. CDR3 nucleotides: TGTGCCAGCAGCTTATATAGCGGGGCCACAGATACGCAGTATTTT. V gene TRBV7-9 combines with J gene TRBJ2-3; TRBD2 aligns across 8 bases. CDR1 and CDR2 from the germline V gene are SEHNR and FQNEAQ (reference sequence). This CDR3 contains 15 residues. Trimming cost V 2 bases and J 2 bases; bases outside gene matches: 3.

This clonotype was observed at least ten times. This chain connects TRBV29-1 to TRBJ2-1; TRBD1 or TRBD2 may be the D gene (6 bases each). The CDR3 runs to 11 residues. Trimming stripped 7 bases from V and 9 bases from J, with 13 bases between. Per germline, CDR1 SQVTM and CDR2 ANQGSEA. The CDR3, as DNA: TGCAGCGATGTACAGGGAGGTGAGCAGTTCTTC. Its protein is CSDVQGGEQFF.

This clonotype was seen only a few times. The chain links TRBV20-1 to TRBJ1-2; D may be TRBD1 (5 bases). Germline V gene lookup returns CDR1 DFQATT and CDR2 SNEGSKA (reference sequence). V lost 3 bases to trimming and J lost 4 bases, with 9 bases between them. The CDR3 runs to 12 residues. The CDR3 is CSAREGIYGYTF. Written as DNA, the CDR3 is TGCAGTGCTAGGGAGGGGATCTATGGCTACACCTTC.

The rearrangement joins TRBV6-2 or TRBV6-3 to TRBJ2-1, with TRBD1 matching over 7 bases. CDR1 MNHEY and CDR2 SVGEGT come from the germline V gene. V lost 5 bases and J lost 8; bases outside the gene matches: 0. The CDR3 is 11 residues long. The CDR3 DNA follows: TGTGCCAGCAGTGACAGGGATGAGCAGTTCTTC. Translated, it gives CASSDRDEQFF.

In its sample, this clonotype was seen a few times. The chain uses TRBV11-2 and TRBJ2-3, with 7 bases identical to TRBD1. V was clipped by 3 bases and J by 1 base; unmatched bases: 4. CDR1 is SGHAT, CDR2 FQNNGV, per germline. The CDR3 spans 15 residues. DNA of the CDR3: TGTGCCAGCAGCTTCCGGGACAGACGCACAGATACGCAGTATTTT. It specifies CASSFRDRRTDTQYF.

This clonotype was counted only a few times. This rearrangement joins TRBV2 to TRBJ2-1; D may be TRBD2 (5 bases). Germline V gives CDR1 SNHLY, CDR2 FYNNEI. The germline V and J ends were trimmed by 4 bases and 0 bases, with 10 bases remaining between them. This CDR3 has 15 residues. CDR3 sequence (DNA): TGTGCCAGCAGTGTGGAGGCTTACTCCTACAATGAGCAGTTCTTC. Amino acids: CASSVEAYSYNEQFF.

This clonotype appeared a few times. The rearrangement uses TRBV4-2 and TRBJ2-5, with D perhaps TRBD2 (6 bases). Trimming took 1 base from V and 4 from J, leaving 13 bases between them. The CDR3 is made up of 15 amino acids. Germline CDR1 reads LGHNA; CDR2 reads YNFKEQ. The DNA for the CDR3 is TGTGCCAGCAGCCAAGGGGCCTCGGGACTAGAGACCCAGTACTTC. Protein: CASSQGASGLETQYF.

This clonotype occurred once. Given a much more abundant clone one base away, this may be a read error. V gene TRBV7-2 combines with J gene TRBJ1-1, with 7 bases lining up with TRBD1. Germline CDR1 is SGHTA and CDR2 is FQGNSA. V lost 0 bases to trimming and J lost 7 bases; unmatched junction nucleotides: 5. This CDR3 spans 14 amino acids. CDR3 in DNA: TGTGCCAGCAGCTTAGCGCCGGCAGGGGGTGAAGCTTTCTTT. Translated, it gives CASSLAPAGGEAFF.

V and J are TRBV6-5 and TRBJ1-4, with a weak D call TRBD1 (5 bases). The germline V gene has CDR1 MNHEY and CDR2 SVGAGI. The CDR3 sequence is 13 residues long. Between the trimmed V and J ends, which lost 10 bases and 4 bases, there was a span of 13 bases. CDR3 coding DNA: TGTGCCACCCGGGGACCGTTTAATGAAAAACTGTTTTTT. Translation: CATRGPFNEKLFF.

The chain is built from TRBV29-1 and TRBJ2-3; D is unclear. V shed 4 bases and J shed 0 bases, with 2 bases lying between them. This CDR3 comprises 11 residues. CDR1 and CDR2 from the germline V gene are SQVTM and ANQGSEA. The CDR3 DNA reads TGCAGCGTTGGCAGCACAGATACGCAGTATTTT. Translated: CSVGSTDTQYF.